One sample yielded the 11 T cell receptor beta chains listed below, sequenced in a study of blood T cell repertoires in COVID-19. Some clones are missing from TCRdb's copy, which holds only in-frame ones; the method was immunoSEQ multiplex PCR. The sample lists some 88,000 clones; 70% to 80% were seen once. Sequenced sample: peripheral blood. All receptors derive from a human donor in a cohort sampled during active COVID-19.

V usage is TRBV5-4 and J usage is TRBJ2-1; the D gene is possibly TRBD1 (5 bases). The germline V and J ends were trimmed by 4 bases and 3 bases, with 11 bases remaining between them. The CDR3 is made up of 14 amino acids. CDR1 is SGHNT, CDR2 YYREEE, per germline (reference sequence). The CDR3 protein is CASSDRGIYNEQFF. CDR3 in DNA: TGTGCCAGCAGCGATAGGGGAATCTACAATGAGCAGTTCTTC.

This clone was detected a few times. The chain joins TRBV19 to TRBJ1-3, with D possibly being TRBD1 (6 bases). Germline loops: CDR1 LNHDA, CDR2 SQIVND (reference sequence). CDR3 size: 15 residues. Deletions cut 4 bases from V and 0 bases from J, with 10 bases between. In nucleotides, the CDR3 is TGTGCCAGTAGTAAACAGGGTTACTCTGGAAACACCATATATTTT. Translating gives CASSKQGYSGNTIYF.

V is TRBV28 and J is TRBJ2-7; TRBD1 aligns across 7 bases. Unmatched junction bases numbered 9, after V lost 5 bases and J lost 2 bases. This CDR3 region has 15 residues. Germline V gene sequence: CDR1 MDHEN, CDR2 SYDVKM. CDR3 in amino acids: CASSTRDSPAYEQYF. The CDR3 DNA is TGTGCCAGCAGTACCCGGGACAGCCCTGCCTACGAGCAGTACTTC.

This chain uses TRBV29-1 with TRBJ2-5, with 8 bases lining up with TRBD2. CDR1 and CDR2 from the germline V gene are SQVTM and ANQGSEA. J lost 4 bases, V lost 3 bases, and 7 bases had no gene match. This CDR3 region has 14 residues. In DNA, the CDR3 is TGCAGCGTTGACGGGGGGGCCCCTGGAGAGACCCAGTACTTC. It specifies CSVDGGAPGETQYF.

The gene calls are TRBV12-3 or TRBV12-4 and TRBJ1-5; D might be TRBD1 (5 bases). Trimming pared 5 bases from V and 7 bases from J, leaving 12 bases between. This CDR3 spans 13 amino acids. CDR3 in amino acids: CASSGQAGQPQHF. CDR3 nucleotides: TGTGCCAGCAGTGGACAAGCGGGACAGCCCCAGCATTTT.

J is TRBJ2-5 and V is TRBV28; 7 bases are shared with TRBD1. The CDR3 covers 14 residues. V lost 7 bases, J lost 5 bases, and 10 bases stayed unmatched. The germline V gene encodes CDR1 MDHEN and CDR2 SYDVKM. As DNA, the CDR3 is TGTGCCAGCACCGTGGCCGACAGGGCGGAGACCCAGTACTTC. It encodes CASTVADRAETQYF.

This rearrangement joins TRBV25-1 to TRBJ2-3; 8 bases are a match to TRBD2. Germline assignment: CDR1 MGHDK and CDR2 SYGVNS. The CDR3 length is 17 residues. V was clipped by 5 bases and J by 3 bases; unmatched bases: 13. The CDR3: CASSQNRGGEGTDTQYF. For the CDR3, the DNA is TGTGCCAGCAGTCAGAATCGGGGGGGTGAAGGGACAGATACGCAGTATTTT.

This clone came up once. J is TRBJ1-1 and V is TRBV12-3 or TRBV12-4; D remains unclear. V was trimmed by 2 bases and J by 7 bases, leaving 11 bases between them. CDR3 length: 13 residues. CDR3 sequence (DNA): TGTGCCAGCAGTTTAAATAACGAGGGTGAAGCTTTCTTT. This codes for CASSLNNEGEAFF.

The CDR3 nucleotides read TGTGCCAGTATGTGGAGGGGTGGTGGCTACACCTTC. Translating it yields CASMWRGGGYTF. The chain carries TRBV19 and TRBJ1-2, with D maybe TRBD1 (5 bases). V lost 7 bases and J 7 bases, leaving 13 bases between the germline ends. CDR3 length equals 12 residues. Germline V gene data show CDR1 as LNHDA and CDR2 as SQIVND (reference sequence).

A few counts support this clone. The J gene is TRBJ2-1, the V gene TRBV4-1; 14 nucleotides agree with TRBD2. Germline loops: CDR1 MGHRA, CDR2 YSYEKL. V gave up 3 bases and J gave up 8 bases; unmatched junction bases: 3. The CDR3 is 15 amino acids. The CDR3 bases are TGCGCCAGCAGCCACGGACTAGCGGGAGGCGATGAGCAGTTCTTC. The encoded protein is CASSHGLAGGDEQFF.

The chain uses TRBV6-5 and TRBJ2-2, with TRBD1 as a possible D gene (7 bases). V gave up 8 bases and J gave up 5 bases, with 12 bases separating them. Germline V gene lookup returns CDR1 MNHEY and CDR2 SVGAGI. The CDR3 spans 13 residues. CDR3 DNA sequence: TGTGCCAGCGCCAGGGGGGCGACCGGGGAGCTGTTTTTT. This encodes CASARGATGELFF.